Listed below are T cell receptor beta chains from one sample, sequenced in a study of read filtering for tumor transcriptome and immune sequencing. TCRdb independently ran MiXCR on the reads; one entry per CDR3 protein. The sample consists of around 130,000 distinct CDR3 sequences, roughly 13% of them appearing once. Sample: a population of CD138-negative cells sorted from bone marrow. The receptors originated from a donor over 35 with multiple myeloma. Each CDR3 is given with its conserved first and last residue. Fields, in order: D gene, clone size, J gene, V gene, CDR3 DNA, CDR3 protein. The D gene is left open where the match is weak. Size tells how often a clone was seen (once, few, many) or the class of an expanded clone, and some rows leave it out.

d_gene: NA
abundance: NA
j_gene: TRBJ1-5
v_gene: TRBV23-1
CDR3nt: TGCGCCAGCAGTCCCTCGAGGACAGATAGCAATCAGCCCCAGCATTTT
CDR3aa: CASSPSRTDSNQPQHF

d_gene: TRBD1
abundance: many
j_gene: TRBJ2-7
v_gene: TRBV11-3
CDR3nt: TGTGCCAGCAAAGGGACAGGACTCTCCTACGAGCAGTACTTC
CDR3aa: CASKGTGLSYEQYF

d_gene: NA
abundance: NA
j_gene: TRBJ2-1
v_gene: TRBV11-2
CDR3nt: TGTGCCAGCAGCTTAGTTGCGGTAAGCTCCTACAATGAGCAGTTCTTC
CDR3aa: CASSLVAVSSYNEQFF

d_gene: TRBD2
abundance: few
j_gene: TRBJ2-3
v_gene: TRBV4-3
CDR3nt: TGCGCCAGCAGCCAGGCGGCTAGCGGGAGGGCAGATACGCAGTATTTT
CDR3aa: CASSQAASGRADTQYF

d_gene: NA
abundance: many
j_gene: TRBJ1-6
v_gene: TRBV30
CDR3nt: TGTGCCTGGAGTGTCCCCCGGCCCGGAAATTCACCCCTCCACTTT
CDR3aa: CAWSVPRPGNSPLHF

d_gene: TRBD1
abundance: many
j_gene: TRBJ1-5
v_gene: TRBV2
CDR3nt: TGTGCCAGCAGTGACGGAAGGGGGCAGTTGAGCAATCAGCCCCAGCATTTT
CDR3aa: CASSDGRGQLSNQPQHF

d_gene: TRBD2
abundance: few
j_gene: TRBJ2-1
v_gene: TRBV10-3
CDR3nt: TGTGCTACTGTGCTAGCGGGATACAATGAGCAGTTCTTC
CDR3aa: CATVLAGYNEQFF

d_gene: NA
abundance: NA
j_gene: TRBJ2-7
v_gene: TRBV2
CDR3nt: TGTGCCAGCAAGAAAATGACAGACCCGCTCTACGAGCAGTACTTC
CDR3aa: CASKKMTDPLYEQYF

d_gene: NA
abundance: many
j_gene: TRBJ2-1
v_gene: TRBV6-5
CDR3nt: TGTGCCAGCAGTTACTCGATTCCCAGCGGGCATGAGCAGTTCTTC
CDR3aa: CASSYSIPSGHEQFF

d_gene: TRBD2
abundance: many
j_gene: TRBJ2-1
v_gene: TRBV4-1
CDR3nt: TGCGCCAGCAGTCCCCTAGCGGGTCCAGAAAGTGAGCAGTTCTTC
CDR3aa: CASSPLAGPESEQFF

d_gene: NA
abundance: many
j_gene: TRBJ2-3
v_gene: TRBV2
CDR3nt: TGTGCCAGCAGTGAGGCAGATACGCAGTATTTT
CDR3aa: CASSEADTQYF

d_gene: NA
abundance: NA
j_gene: TRBJ2-1
v_gene: TRBV6-5
CDR3nt: TGTGCCAGCAGTTACAATGGGCAAAGGAATGAGCAGTTCTTC
CDR3aa: CASSYNGQRNEQFF

d_gene: NA
abundance: few
j_gene: TRBJ2-6
v_gene: TRBV12-3/TRBV12-4
CDR3nt: TGTGCCAGCAGTTTAGCCCTTCCCTCTGGGGCCAACGTCCTGACTTTC
CDR3aa: CASSLALPSGANVLTF

d_gene: NA
abundance: many
j_gene: TRBJ2-1
v_gene: TRBV7-2
CDR3nt: TGTGCCAGCAGCTTAATCTCTATGGGGTCGAGCTCCTACAATGAGCAGTTCTTC
CDR3aa: CASSLISMGSSSYNEQFF

d_gene: NA
abundance: many
j_gene: TRBJ2-3
v_gene: TRBV15
CDR3nt: TGTGCCACCAGTCTGAGGATCAGGAGCACAGATACGCAGTATTTT
CDR3aa: CATSLRIRSTDTQYF

d_gene: NA
abundance: many
j_gene: TRBJ1-1
v_gene: TRBV15
CDR3nt: TGTGCCACCAGCAGAGATTCGGCACCCCTGAACACTGAAGCTTTCTTT
CDR3aa: CATSRDSAPLNTEAFF

d_gene: NA
abundance: many
j_gene: TRBJ2-1
v_gene: TRBV7-9
CDR3nt: TGTGCCAGCAGCTTAGAGACTAGTTCTCTTCGAAATGAGCAGTTCTTC
CDR3aa: CASSLETSSLRNEQFF

d_gene: NA
abundance: few
j_gene: TRBJ1-4
v_gene: TRBV7-2
CDR3nt: TGTGCCAGCAGCCAAGACCCTAATGAAAAACTGTTTTTT
CDR3aa: CASSQDPNEKLFF

d_gene: NA
abundance: NA
j_gene: TRBJ2-1
v_gene: TRBV24-1
CDR3nt: TGTACCACCAGTGATGGGGAAGAGAAGCAGTTCTTC
CDR3aa: CTTSDGEEKQFF

d_gene: TRBD2
abundance: NA
j_gene: TRBJ2-3
v_gene: TRBV7-9
CDR3nt: TGTGCCAGCAGCTTAACGGGGACTAGCAGCACAGATACGCAGTATTTT
CDR3aa: CASSLTGTSSTDTQYF

d_gene: NA
abundance: many
j_gene: TRBJ2-2
v_gene: TRBV7-3
CDR3nt: TGTGCCAGCAGCCCTCTACACGCGAACACCGGGGAGCTGTTTTTT
CDR3aa: CASSPLHANTGELFF

d_gene: TRBD1
abundance: many
j_gene: TRBJ1-5
v_gene: TRBV6-1
CDR3nt: TGTGCCAGCAGTGACCTACAGGGGGCGCGGCCCCAGCATTTT
CDR3aa: CASSDLQGARPQHF

d_gene: TRBD1
abundance: many
j_gene: TRBJ1-2
v_gene: TRBV29-1
CDR3nt: TGCAGCGTGGACCCTTTCGACAGGGGGCTAAACTATGGCTACACCTTC
CDR3aa: CSVDPFDRGLNYGYTF

d_gene: TRBD2
abundance: few
j_gene: TRBJ2-2
v_gene: TRBV9
CDR3nt: TGTGCCAGCAGCGCGAGCCGACAGCGGGAGGGGGCCGGGGAGCTGTTTTTT
CDR3aa: CASSASRQREGAGELFF

d_gene: NA
abundance: NA
j_gene: TRBJ2-7
v_gene: TRBV20-1
CDR3nt: TGCAGTGCTAGAGATCTGGGTCCGTACGAGCAGTACTTC
CDR3aa: CSARDLGPYEQYF

d_gene: TRBD2
abundance: many
j_gene: TRBJ2-1
v_gene: TRBV2
CDR3nt: TGTGCCAGCATGGGGGACGGGACTAAAATTAATGAGCAGTTCTTC
CDR3aa: CASMGDGTKINEQFF

d_gene: NA
abundance: many
j_gene: TRBJ2-1
v_gene: TRBV29-1
CDR3nt: TGCAGCGTTGAAAGATCTAGAAATGAGCAGTTCTTC
CDR3aa: CSVERSRNEQFF